One sample yielded the 23 T cell receptor beta chains listed below, sequenced in a study of blood T cell repertoires in COVID-19. Profiling relied on immunoSEQ multiplex PCR, and the TCRdb table lists in-frame clones only, not all of them. The data hold 200,000 to 250,000 clones, with about nine tenths observed a single time. The material sequenced was peripheral blood. The source is a woman aged 55-75 years with acute or convalescent COVID-19.

The chain recombines TRBV2 with TRBJ1-3; D unclear. Germline V CDR1 and CDR2: SNHLY, FYNNEI. CDR3 length equals 13 residues. Trimming pared 4 bases from V and 3 bases from J, leaving 7 bases between. CDR3 DNA: TGTGCCAGCAGTGGAGGGCTTGGAAACACCATATATTTT. This codes for CASSGGLGNTIYF.

This chain uses TRBV11-3 with TRBJ1-6; TRBD1 matches at 10 bases. In germline, CDR1 is SGHNT, CDR2 YENEEA. V shed 3 bases, J shed 7 bases, and the junction held 0 bases outside the gene matches. The CDR3 length is 14 residues. CDR3 in DNA: TGTGCCAGCAGCTTGACAGGGGGCAATTCACCCCTCCACTTT. Encoded protein: CASSLTGGNSPLHF.

This rearrangement joins TRBV6-2 or TRBV6-3 to TRBJ2-1; TRBD2 matches 8 bases. The germline CDR1 and CDR2 sequences are MNHEY and SVGEGT. The CDR3 consists of 15 residues. V was clipped by 4 bases and J by 2 bases; unmatched bases: 4. CDR3 coding DNA: TGTGCCAGCAGTTTCTTGCGGGGGGCCTACAATGAGCAGTTCTTC. Residues: CASSFLRGAYNEQFF.

The chain has TRBV7-9 and TRBJ1-4; no firm D call. Trimming removed 2 bases at V and 5 bases at J, with 6 bases between. The V gene's germline CDR1 is SEHNR and CDR2 FQNEAQ (reference sequence). The CDR3 covers 13 residues. The CDR3 coding sequence is TGTGCCAGCAGCTTACTTTTAAATGAAAAACTGTTTTTT. Protein: CASSLLLNEKLFF.

Comment on this clone: The junction shows a germline mismatch at one end, possibly a read error. The chain couples TRBV19 to TRBJ1-5, with 9 bases that match TRBD1. Per germline, CDR1 LNHDA and CDR2 SQIVND (reference sequence). The CDR3 loop spans 12 amino acids. The CDR3 is CASSIGTGALNF. CDR3 DNA sequence: TGTGCCAGTAGTATAGGGACAGGGGCCCTGAATTTT.

This chain connects TRBV5-1 to TRBJ2-3, with TRBD1 matching 8 bases. The CDR3 is 14 residues long. In germline, CDR1 is SGHRS, CDR2 YFSETQ. V was clipped by 3 bases and J by 3 bases; unmatched bases: 3. The CDR3 sequence: CASSSGQGTDTQYF. The CDR3 region has the DNA TGCGCCAGCAGCTCTGGACAGGGAACAGATACGCAGTATTTT.

This chain uses TRBV19 with TRBJ1-2; D may be TRBD1 (6 bases). The CDR3 contains 13 residues. CDR1 LNHDA and CDR2 SQIVND come from the germline V gene (reference sequence). Trimming cost V 5 bases and J 8 bases, with 15 bases left between them. The CDR3 DNA sequence: TGTGCCAGTAGTGCTGACAGGAGAGGAGGCTACACCTTC. Residues: CASSADRRGGYTF.

In its sample, this clone was seen a few times. The chain has TRBV13 and TRBJ2-7; 14 bases fit TRBD2. V shed 5 bases, J shed 4 bases, and the junction held 4 bases outside the gene matches. There are 15 residues in the CDR3. Germline V gene sequence: CDR1 PRHDT, CDR2 FYEKMQ (reference sequence). Here the CDR3 DNA reads TGTGCCAGCAGCACTAGGACTAGCGGGAGGTACGAGCAGTACTTC. Its translation is CASSTRTSGRYEQYF. The variable domain in full, with the rest retrieved from reference TRBV13 and TRBJ2-7, is AAGVIQSPRHLIKEKRETATLKCYPIPRHDTVYWYQQGPGQDPQFLISFYEKMQSDKGSIPDRFSAQQFSDYHSELNMSSLELGDSALYFCASSTRTSGRYEQYFGPGTRLTVT.

The chain employs TRBV27 and TRBJ2-3; 10 bases are shared with TRBD2. Germline V gene sequence: CDR1 MNHEY, CDR2 SMNVEV (reference sequence). The CDR3 runs 17 residues. The V segment lost 3 bases and the J segment 4 bases; nucleotides outside the gene matches: 10. CDR3 amino acids: CASSLAPISGRPDTQYF. CDR3 DNA sequence: TGTGCCAGCAGTTTGGCCCCAATTAGCGGGAGGCCAGATACGCAGTATTTT.

CDR3 nucleotide sequence: TGTGCCTACGAGGCGACGACAGGGAGCTCCTATAATTCACCCCTCCACTTT. As protein: CAYEATTGSSYNSPLHF. V and J are TRBV30 and TRBJ1-6; 7 bases agree with TRBD1. The J segment lost 0 bases and the V segment lost 7 bases, leaving 12 bases of the junction unmatched. Germline values: CDR1 GTSNPN, CDR2 SVGIG (reference sequence). The CDR3 runs to 17 residues.

V gene TRBV11-2 combines with J gene TRBJ1-1; D unresolved. The V and J ends lost 2 bases and 3 bases respectively, with 7 bases between them. Germline-derived CDR1 and CDR2 are SGHAT and FQNNGV. The CDR3 extends over 13 amino acids. The CDR3 DNA reads TGTGCCAGCAGCTTACGGGGTGACACTGAAGCTTTCTTT. Residues: CASSLRGDTEAFF.

This sequence joins TRBV7-2 and TRBJ1-2; weak D call: TRBD1 (6 bases). CDR1 is SGHTA, CDR2 FQGNSA, per germline. The CDR3 totals 14 residues. V was cut by 8 bases and J by 6 bases, with 19 bases left in between. The CDR3 DNA is TGTGCCAGCCTTCCACGAATCGACAGGCATGGCTACACCTTC. Encoded protein: CASLPRIDRHGYTF.

The rearrangement uses TRBV7-8 and TRBJ2-3, with D possibly being TRBD1 (5 bases). The CDR3 runs to 14 residues. Trimming left V 7 bases short and J 4 bases short, with 15 bases between. CDR1 SGHVS and CDR2 FQNEAQ come from the germline V gene. CDR3 amino acids: CASTPYLGPDTQYF. CDR3 bases: TGTGCCAGCACCCCTTATCTGGGGCCAGATACGCAGTATTTT.

As concerns this clone: One end of the junction fails to match germline, which may point to a read error. The rearrangement joins TRBV7-9 to TRBJ1-1; a possible D gene is TRBD1 (5 bases). The CDR3 covers 11 residues. Germline loops: CDR1 SEHNR, CDR2 FQNEAQ (reference sequence). The CDR3 sequence: CASSLQGESFF. The CDR3 nucleotides read TGTGCCAGCAGCTTACAGGGTGAATCTTTCTTT. The full variable domain, rest sourced from reference TRBV7-9 and TRBJ1-1, is DTGVSQNPRHKITKRGQNVTFRCDPISEHNRLYWYRQTLGQGPEFLTYFQNEAQLEKSRLLSDRFSAERPKGSFSTLEIQRTEQGDSAMYLCASSLQGESFFGQGTRLTVV.

The chain couples TRBV7-8 to TRBJ2-7; 12 positions agree with TRBD2. Trimming removed 5 bases from V and 1 base from J; junction bases left unmatched: 6. CDR3 size: 16 residues. Germline CDR1 is SGHVS and CDR2 is FQNEAQ. The CDR3 DNA reads TGTGCCAGCAGCAGACTAGCGGGGGTCCTGTCCTACGAGCAGTACTTC. This codes for CASSRLAGVLSYEQYF.

This clone has more than one count but fewer than ten. V is TRBV7-9 and J is TRBJ1-5, with 9 bases that match TRBD1. Germline loops: CDR1 SEHNR, CDR2 FQNEAQ (reference sequence). V shed 1 base and J 9 bases; nucleotides not matched to a gene: 4. The CDR3 contains 14 residues. The CDR3 coding sequence is TGTGCCAGCAGCTTAGACAGGGGGCGGGGGCCCCAGCATTTT. Translation gives CASSLDRGRGPQHF.

This clone was recorded once. The V and J genes are TRBV18 and TRBJ2-3, with D possibly matching TRBD2 (6 bases). CDR1 and CDR2 from the germline V gene are KGHSH and LQKENI. V gave up 3 bases and J gave up 3 bases, with 13 bases separating them. The CDR3 length is 15 residues. The chain's CDR3 is CASSPLGTATDTQYF. The CDR3 DNA reads TGTGCCAGCTCACCCCTAGGGACTGCTACAGATACGCAGTATTTT.

In its sample, this clone was seen once. This chain uses TRBV5-1 with TRBJ1-6, with D possibly matching TRBD1 (5 bases). The length of the CDR3 is 15 residues. Germline CDR1 is SGHRS and CDR2 is YFSETQ. V lost 0 bases and J 8 bases, leaving 12 bases between the germline ends. The CDR3 DNA is TGCGCCAGCAGCTTGGGGGGCCGAGGCCATTCACCCCTCCACTTT. Its translation is CASSLGGRGHSPLHF.

The chain has TRBV7-9 and TRBJ2-7; 12 bases are a match to TRBD1. There are 19 residues in the CDR3. CDR1 is SEHNR and CDR2 is FQNEAQ in the germline V gene (reference sequence). The V segment lost 5 bases and the J segment 4 bases; nucleotides outside the gene matches: 18. The CDR3 nucleotides read TGTGCCAGCAGCCCCAGGATGGAACCCGGGACAGGGGGCTTTTACGAGCAGTACTTC. Encoded protein: CASSPRMEPGTGGFYEQYF.

The CDR3 DNA reads as TGTGCCAGCTCACCTACTAAAATCCTGGGACAGGGTTATGGCTACACCTTC. Translated, it gives CASSPTKILGQGYGYTF. The chain recombines TRBV18 with TRBJ1-2; 9 bases match TRBD1. The CDR3 spans 17 residues. The germline V gene has CDR1 KGHSH and CDR2 LQKENI. Trimming removed 3 bases from V and 5 bases from J; junction bases left unmatched: 13.

This sequence joins TRBV19 and TRBJ2-5; the D gene is possibly TRBD2 (6 bases). The CDR3 is 14 amino acids. V gave up 6 bases and J gave up 5 bases, with 16 bases separating them. CDR1 is LNHDA and CDR2 is SQIVND in the germline V gene (reference sequence). The CDR3, as DNA: TGTGCCAGTAGCCGCGGGGTTAGAGTGGAGACCCAGTACTTC. Translated: CASSRGVRVETQYF.

CDR3 sequence reads: CAAGLAGFSYEQYF. CDR3 bases: TGCGCCGCGGGACTAGCGGGATTCTCCTACGAGCAGTACTTC. V usage is TRBV23-1 and J usage is TRBJ2-7, with 13 bases lining up with TRBD2. TRBV23-1 is annotated as an ORF whose role is uncertain. The ends lost 11 bases at V and 0 bases at J; junction bases unmatched: 4. There are 14 residues in the CDR3.

This chain uses TRBV27 with TRBJ2-1; 12 nucleotides match TRBD2. Germline V gene sequence: CDR1 MNHEY, CDR2 SMNVEV (reference sequence). The CDR3 is made up of 15 amino acids. Trimming took 5 bases from V and 4 from J; bases not matched to a gene: 3. The chain's CDR3 is CASSIGTSGYNEQFF. The CDR3 region has the DNA TGTGCCAGCAGTATCGGGACTAGCGGGTACAATGAGCAGTTCTTC.